These 16 T cell receptor beta chains originate from one sample sequenced in a study of patients and donors after allogeneic stem cell transplantation. TCRdb used MiXCR to reprocess the RT-PCR reads, holding one entry per CDR3 protein. This table holds about 410,000 distinct CDR3 sequences, more than 15% found once. Sequencing used blood, either unsorted or a sorted T cell fraction (not recorded which). The receptor source for this set is a human donor who was either an allogeneic HSCT recipient or a stem cell or donor lymphocyte infusion donor (not recorded which). It is not recorded whose cells these are; they may come from a transplant donor.

The gene calls are TRBV2 and TRBJ1-1; perhaps TRBD1 as D (5 bases). V lost 3 bases and J 1 base, leaving 9 bases between the germline ends. From germline, CDR1 is SNHLY and CDR2 FYNNEI. The CDR3 has 14 amino acids. The DNA for the CDR3 is TGTGCCAGCAGTGAGAGGGGCCAGAACACTGAAGCTTTCTTT. This gives the protein CASSERGQNTEAFF.

This clonotype was seen repeatedly, ten times or more. The gene calls are TRBV20-1 and TRBJ2-7; TRBD1 matches at 9 bases. The germline V gene has CDR1 DFQATT and CDR2 SNEGSKA (reference sequence). The trim removed 3 bases at V and 6 bases at J, leaving 9 bases unmatched. The CDR3 has 14 residues. This CDR3 is CSASGDRGGGEQYF. The CDR3 DNA is TGCAGTGCTAGTGGTGACAGGGGGGGCGGCGAGCAGTACTTC.

The sample holds a few counts of this clonotype. This chain connects TRBV5-6 to TRBJ1-1, with TRBD1 as a possible D gene (5 bases). Germline CDR1 is SGHDT and CDR2 is YYEEEE. CDR3 size: 16 residues. The V gene lost 1 base and the J gene lost 0 bases, with 13 bases spanning the gap. CDR3 DNA: TGTGCCAGCAGCTTGATGCTTGGGACCGTGAACACTGAAGCTTTCTTT. This codes for CASSLMLGTVNTEAFF.

The rearrangement uses TRBV5-1 and TRBJ2-4, with D perhaps TRBD1 (6 bases). Between the trimmed V and J ends, which lost 0 bases and 2 bases, there was a span of 12 bases. Germline V lookup: CDR1 SGHRS, CDR2 YFSETQ. The length of the CDR3 is 16 residues. Here the CDR3 DNA reads TGCGCCAGCAGCTTGGAAAAGGGGGTATCCAAAAACATTCAGTACTTC. It codes for CASSLEKGVSKNIQYF. The full variable domain, in which reference TRBV5-1 and TRBJ2-4 provide the parts outside the CDR3, is KAGVTQTPRYLIKTRGQQVTLSCSPISGHRSVSWYQQTPGQGLQFLFEYFSETQRNKGNFPGRFSGRQFSNSRSEMNVSTLELGDSALYLCASSLEKGVSKNIQYFGAGTRLSVL.

The gene calls are TRBV25-1 and TRBJ2-1, with no clear D. The germline V and J ends were trimmed by 0 bases and 9 bases, with 3 bases remaining between them. The CDR3 extends over 11 amino acids. Germline CDR1 is MGHDK and CDR2 is SYGVNS. CDR3 in DNA: TGTGCCAGCAGTGAATATGGTGAGCAGTTCTTC. Translating gives CASSEYGEQFF.

This clonotype was seen a handful of times. The chain carries TRBV7-9 and TRBJ2-3, with TRBD1 matching over 7 bases. Germline V CDR1 and CDR2: SEHNR, FQNEAQ (reference sequence). This CDR3 contains 14 residues. J gave up 6 bases and V 4 bases, and 7 bases lay outside the gene matches. The CDR3, as DNA: TGTGCCAGCAGCTACTTTACAGGGGTCGATACGCAGTATTTT. This codes for CASSYFTGVDTQYF.

The J gene is TRBJ2-7, the V gene TRBV7-9; 8 nucleotides align to TRBD1. Germline-derived CDR1 and CDR2 are SEHNR and FQNEAQ (reference sequence). The CDR3 loop spans 14 amino acids. Trimming cost V 5 bases and J 3 bases; bases outside gene matches: 6. The CDR3: CASSHRDRFYEQYF. The CDR3, as DNA: TGTGCCAGCAGCCACCGGGACAGGTTCTACGAGCAGTACTTC.

This chain's CDR3 is CASSGGALQETQYF. CDR3 DNA sequence: TGTGCCAGCAGCGGAGGGGCCCTGCAAGAGACCCAGTACTTC. The chain uses TRBV9 and TRBJ2-5; D is perhaps TRBD1 or TRBD2 (5 bases each). The CDR3 runs to 14 residues. Trimming took off 3 bases at V and 2 bases at J, with 11 bases between the two ends. Germline V gene lookup returns CDR1 SGDLS and CDR2 YYNGEE.

This clonotype was detected only a few times. The rearrangement links TRBV6-1 to TRBJ2-7; 7 nucleotides agree with TRBD1. Germline V CDR1 and CDR2: MNHNS, SASEGT. V gave up 6 bases and J gave up 2 bases; unmatched junction bases: 7. The CDR3 runs 14 residues. CDR3 region: CASRRDSLTYEQYF. As DNA, the CDR3 is TGTGCCAGCAGGAGGGACAGCCTCACCTACGAGCAGTACTTC.

The chain combines TRBV5-5 with TRBJ2-3; TRBD1 might be the D (6 bases). Per germline, CDR1 SGHKS and CDR2 YYEKEE (reference sequence). The CDR3 extends over 15 amino acids. The V and J ends lost 1 base and 3 bases respectively, with 12 bases between them. CDR3 amino acids: CASSLKGDWTDTQYF. The CDR3 coding sequence is TGTGCCAGCAGCTTGAAGGGGGATTGGACAGATACGCAGTATTTT.

This clonotype was counted only a few times. This chain uses TRBV6-1 with TRBJ2-3; 11 bases are shared with TRBD2. The germline V gene encodes CDR1 MNHNS and CDR2 SASEGT. CDR3 length: 16 amino acids. Trimming took 6 bases from V and 4 from J; bases not matched to a gene: 9. CDR3: CASSPTSGGGADTQYF. CDR3 nucleotide sequence: TGTGCCAGCAGCCCCACTAGCGGGGGAGGGGCAGATACGCAGTATTTT.

The V and J genes are TRBV20-1 and TRBJ1-2; D gene ambiguous. The CDR3 has 17 amino acids. V shed 2 bases and J shed 3 bases, with 22 bases lying between them. Germline V lookup: CDR1 DFQATT, CDR2 SNEGSKA (reference sequence). CDR3 loop: CSARKPFVGGYHYGYTF. The CDR3 nucleotides read TGCAGTGCTAGAAAGCCCTTCGTTGGAGGGTACCACTATGGCTACACCTTC.

This chain links TRBV11-2 with TRBJ2-3, with 9 bases identical to TRBD2. There are 18 residues in the CDR3. Germline loops: CDR1 SGHAT, CDR2 FQNNGV. J gave up 0 bases and V 1 base, and 8 bases lay outside the gene matches. CDR3 DNA sequence: TGTGCCAGCAGCTTAGGCGGCGGGGGGGTTTCTAGCACAGATACGCAGTATTTT. Translated, it gives CASSLGGGGVSSTDTQYF.

This chain connects TRBV13 to TRBJ2-2; the match to TRBD2 covers 10 bases. V shed 4 bases and J 3 bases; nucleotides not matched to a gene: 8. Germline lookup yields CDR1 PRHDT and CDR2 FYEKMQ (reference sequence). This CDR3 has 17 residues. The CDR3 sequence: CASSSAGTSAYTGELFF. CDR3 bases: TGTGCCAGCAGCTCAGCGGGGACTAGCGCTTACACCGGGGAGCTGTTTTTT.

This chain connects TRBV2 to TRBJ2-2, with TRBD2 matching 9 bases. CDR1 and CDR2 (germline): SNHLY, FYNNEI. The length of the CDR3 is 15 residues. V lost 6 bases and J lost 7; bases outside the gene matches: 9. The CDR3 DNA reads TGTGCCAGCAGGTCCCTAGCGGGAAAGGTCGGGGAGCTGTTTTTT. Protein sequence: CASRSLAGKVGELFF.

This clonotype has only a few counts. V gene TRBV6-1 combines with J gene TRBJ2-7; 8 bases fit TRBD2. The V gene's germline CDR1 is MNHNS and CDR2 SASEGT. The CDR3 is 15 amino acids. Unmatched junction bases numbered 6, after V lost 2 bases and J lost 3 bases. The CDR3 coding sequence is TGTGCCAGCAGTGAAACGGGACTAGGGATCTACGAGCAGTACTTC. Its protein is CASSETGLGIYEQYF.